The clone carrying this T cell receptor beta chain has just a few counts. Its antigen is not identified. Sequencing used cDNA as its template, made by extracting RNA and reverse transcribing it. Using immunoSEQ multiplex PCR, the repertoire was profiled, and TCRdb retains in-frame clones only, with some absent. The data show 70,000 or so clones, around 29% seen once. The data were obtained in a study of CD8+ T cells in alopecia areata. Findings and limits, study-wide: Scalp clonality and expanded CD8+ clones among the top 100 fell significantly with tofacitinib. Throughout tofacitinib, many expanded lesional clones continued to persist in scalp and blood.

This CDR3 has 12 residues. Germline V gene lookup returns CDR1 SQVTM and CDR2 ANQGSEA. Trimming cost V 6 bases and J 7 bases; bases outside gene matches: 8. Treatment indicated: oral pan-JAK inhibitor, 5-10 mg twice daily. The source of this sequence is a human donor with alopecia areata. The rearrangement joins TRBV29-1 to TRBJ1-2; 7 positions match TRBD1. This material consisted of CD8+ T cells sorted from blood, taken at week 4, from a patient treated with tofacitinib. CDR3 residues: CSVTGSHGGYTF. Here the CDR3 DNA reads TGCAGCGTGACAGGGTCTCATGGTGGCTACACCTTC. The variable domain in full, with the rest retrieved from reference TRBV29-1 and TRBJ1-2, is SAVISQKPSRDICQRGTSLTIQCQVDSQVTMMFWYRQQPGQSLTLIATANQGSEATYESGFVIDKFPISRPNLTFSTLTVSNMSPEDSSIYLCSVTGSHGGYTFGSGTRLTVV.